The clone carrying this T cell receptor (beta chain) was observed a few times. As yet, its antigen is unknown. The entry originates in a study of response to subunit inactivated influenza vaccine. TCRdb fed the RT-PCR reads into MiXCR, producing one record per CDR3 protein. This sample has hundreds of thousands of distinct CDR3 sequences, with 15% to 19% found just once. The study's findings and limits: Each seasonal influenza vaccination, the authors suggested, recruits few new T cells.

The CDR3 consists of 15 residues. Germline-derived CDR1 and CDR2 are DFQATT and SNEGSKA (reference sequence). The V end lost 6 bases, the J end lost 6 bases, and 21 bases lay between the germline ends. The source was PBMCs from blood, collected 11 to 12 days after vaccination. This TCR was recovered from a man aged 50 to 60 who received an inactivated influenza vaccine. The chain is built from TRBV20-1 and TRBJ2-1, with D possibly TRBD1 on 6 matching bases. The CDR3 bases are TGCAGTGCCGACAGGAGCGAGAGGGTAGGCAATGAGCAGTTCTTC. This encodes CSADRSERVGNEQFF.